The rows below give T cell receptor beta chains drawn from one sample of a study of cytomegalovirus exposure and HLA in healthy donors. Sequenced by immunoSEQ multiplex PCR; TCRdb stores in-frame clones only, minus some. The sample shows some 130,000 clones, 80% of them seen only once. The sequenced sample was PBMCs. The receptors come from a young man in good health and CMV-seronegative. The CDR3 runs from the conserved cysteine through the conserved F or W. A D gene is named only where the DNA matches it firmly. Only part of the rows carry a size: once, few, many, or a class if the clone is expanded.

TRBV15	TRBJ2-7	-	TRBD1	TGTGCCACCAGCCTGCAAAGGACAGGGACCTACGAGCAGTACTTC	CATSLQRTGTYEQYF
TRBV11-2	TRBJ2-3	-	-	TGTGCCAGCAGGCTTAGCGAGAGTACGCAGTATTTT	CASRLSESTQYF
TRBV5-4	TRBJ1-1	-	-	TGTGCCAGCAGCTTAACGACAGGTGAAGCTTTCTTT	CASSLTTGEAFF
TRBV6-5	TRBJ1-5	-	TRBD1	TGTGCCAGCAGTTTCTCCGGGACAGCAGATCAGCCCCAGCATTTT	CASSFSGTADQPQHF
TRBV7-8	TRBJ1-5	-	TRBD1	TGTGCCAGCAGCTTGGACAGGAATCAGCCCCAGCATTTT	CASSLDRNQPQHF
TRBV6-5	TRBJ2-5	-	TRBD2	TGTGCCAGCAGTTCTCTAGCGGGAGCTGTAGGGGAGCAGTACTTC	CASSSLAGAVGEQYF
TRBV18	TRBJ2-7	-	TRBD1	TGTGCCAGCTCCGGAACCGGGACAGGGACCTACGAGCAGTACTTC	CASSGTGTGTYEQYF
TRBV27	TRBJ1-5	-	-	TGTGCCAGCAGCCCCTCGTCGGGGCAGCCCCAGCATTTT	CASSPSSGQPQHF
TRBV4-1	TRBJ2-7	-	TRBD1	TGCGCCAGCAGCCGAAGTGGTCAGGGGGCCTACGAGCAGTACTTC	CASSRSGQGAYEQYF
TRBV7-9	TRBJ2-5	-	TRBD2	TGTTCCAGCAGCTTAGGGGCGGGAGTGTGGGAGACCCAGTACTTC	CSSSLGAGVWETQYF
TRBV29-1	TRBJ2-5	-	TRBD2	TGCAGCGTTGAAGCCGGGATGACTAGCGTATCGACCCGGTACTTC	CSVEAGMTSVSTRYF
TRBV2	TRBJ2-7	-	TRBD1	TGTGCCAGCAGTGAGACAGGGGGTCCCCTCCGGGAGCAGTACTTC	CASSETGGPLREQYF
TRBV4-1	TRBJ2-7	-	TRBD2	TGCGCCAGCAGCCAAAGGGCTAGCGGGTCCTCCTACGAGCAGTACTTC	CASSQRASGSSYEQYF
TRBV9	TRBJ1-4	-	TRBD1	TGTGCCAGCAGCCCCCGGACAGGAAATGAAAAACTGTTTTTT	CASSPRTGNEKLFF
TRBV19	TRBJ1-1	few	-	TGTGCCAGTAGGCAGGGTACTGAAGCTTTCTTT	CASRQGTEAFF
TRBV7-2	TRBJ2-2	-	TRBD2	TGTGCCAGCAGCGTGACTAGCGCGAACACCGGGGAGCTGTTTTTT	CASSVTSANTGELFF
TRBV27	TRBJ1-1	few	TRBD1	TGTGCCAGCAGTCCTACAGGGGCCTTGAACACTGAAGCTTTCTTT	CASSPTGALNTEAFF
TRBV4-1	TRBJ1-4	-	-	TGCGCCAGCAGCCAAGTTCTTTCAGGCACTAATGAAAAACTGTTTTTT	CASSQVLSGTNEKLFF
TRBV11-2	TRBJ1-1	-	-	TGTGCCAGCAGCCTTACAGGGAACACTGAAGCTTTCTTT	CASSLTGNTEAFF
TRBV6-4	TRBJ2-3	once	-	TGTGCCAGCCCGTATGACCGGCCCGGAGGCACAGATACGCAGTATTTT	CASPYDRPGGTDTQYF
TRBV10-2	TRBJ2-3	few	-	TGCGCCAGCAGTGAGATGGGTCGACTAGAGGCTAGCACAGATACGCAGTATTTT	CASSEMGRLEASTDTQYF
TRBV27	TRBJ1-3	-	-	TGTGCCAGCAGTTTATCGATAGGGAGCTCTGGAAACACCATATATTTT	CASSLSIGSSGNTIYF
TRBV7-2	TRBJ2-1	-	TRBD2	TGTGCCAGCAGCTTAGTCGTCGGTATTAGCGGGAGAGCTGAGCAGTTCTTC	CASSLVVGISGRAEQFF
TRBV15	TRBJ2-7	few	-	TGTGCCACCAGCAGAGAACAGTGGGAGCCCTACGAGCAGTACTTC	CATSREQWEPYEQYF
TRBV28	TRBJ2-7	-	-	TGTGCCAGCAGTTTTTCGGGGACCTACGAGCAGTACTTC	CASSFSGTYEQYF
TRBV9	TRBJ2-1	-	TRBD2	TGTGCCAGCAGCGGAGGACTAGCGGATTACAATGAGCAGTTCTTC	CASSGGLADYNEQFF
TRBV27	TRBJ2-7	-	-	TGTGCCAGCAGTTTATCGGGCCCCAGCTACGAGCAGTACTTC	CASSLSGPSYEQYF
TRBV30	TRBJ2-7	few	-	TGTGCCTGGAGTCCTTCCCTAGCGACCCCCCCCTACGAGCAGTACTTC	CAWSPSLATPPYEQYF
TRBV6-5	TRBJ2-2	-	TRBD1	TGTGCCAGCAGTGGCCGGGACAGCGGCACCGGGGAGCTGTTTTTT	CASSGRDSGTGELFF
TRBV7-9	TRBJ1-2	-	-	TGTGCCAGCAGCTTAGTGGCACAGGATTATGGCTACACCTTC	CASSLVAQDYGYTF
TRBV7-6	TRBJ2-1	once	TRBD2	TGTGCCAGCAGCTTACTGGGGACTAACAATGAGCAGTTCTTC	CASSLLGTNNEQFF
TRBV19	TRBJ2-7	once	-	TGTGCCAGTTACAATCCCTTCGGACACATCTACGAGCAGTACTTC	CASYNPFGHIYEQYF
TRBV5-1	TRBJ1-1	few	-	TGCGCCAGCAGCTTTGCAGGGGTTGGTGAAGCTTTCTTT	CASSFAGVGEAFF
TRBV2	TRBJ2-7	-	-	TGTGCCAGCAGCGCCCCCAGCGAGGCCTACGAGCAGTACTTC	CASSAPSEAYEQYF
TRBV6-5	TRBJ2-3	-	TRBD2	TGTGCCAGCAGCGCTAGCGGGAGTCCGACGCAGTATTTT	CASSASGSPTQYF
TRBV29-1	TRBJ1-1	few	-	TGCAGCGTTGAAGCCCAAGGACAGCTGAACACTGAAGCTTTCTTT	CSVEAQGQLNTEAFF
TRBV4-3	TRBJ2-7	once	TRBD1	TGCGCCAGCAGCCCCGGGACAGGATTCTACGAGCAGTACTTC	CASSPGTGFYEQYF
TRBV7-8	TRBJ1-5	-	TRBD1	TGTGCCAGCAGCAGGGGGCAGGGGAACAATCAGCCCCAGAATTTT	CASSRGQGNNQPQNF
TRBV19	TRBJ1-5	-	TRBD1	TGTGCCAGTAGTATGCGGGACAGGGCTCAGCCCCAGCATTTT	CASSMRDRAQPQHF
TRBV9	TRBJ1-1	-	-	TGTGCCAGCAGCGTATTGAGTCCTACGATGAACACTGAAGCTTTCTTT	CASSVLSPTMNTEAFF
TRBV9	TRBJ2-7	-	TRBD1	TGTGCCAGCAGCGTAGGGACAGGGGTTTGGGAGCAGTACTTC	CASSVGTGVWEQYF
TRBV7-8	TRBJ1-1	-	TRBD1	TGTGCCAGCAGCTCCCCGCTCCCGGGACAGGGGAACACTGAAGCTTTCTTT	CASSSPLPGQGNTEAFF
TRBV18	TRBJ1-4	-	-	TGTGCCAGCTCACCACGTGAAGGGAGGGAACTGTTTTTT	CASSPREGRELFF
TRBV30	TRBJ2-3	-	-	TGTGCCTGGAGTGTTATTTGGGGCCCCACAGATACGCAGTATTTT	CAWSVIWGPTDTQYF
TRBV30	TRBJ1-1	-	-	TGTGCCTGGAGTGCGACACGTGAAGCTTTCTTT	CAWSATREAFF
TRBV6-1	TRBJ2-7	-	TRBD1	TGTGCCAGCAGTGAAGTGGGGACAGCTGCCTACGAGCAGTACTTC	CASSEVGTAAYEQYF
TRBV4-1	TRBJ2-3	-	TRBD1	TGCGCCAGCAGCCCCGACAGGGAAGTGATAGATACGCAGTATTTT	CASSPDREVIDTQYF
TRBV7-9	TRBJ1-2	-	-	TGTGCCAGCGGTATCGCGGCGAACTATGGCTACACCTTC	CASGIAANYGYTF
TRBV27	TRBJ2-5	-	TRBD1	TGTGCCAGCAGTGTGACAGGGGGCCTCGGAGAGACCCAGTACTTC	CASSVTGGLGETQYF
TRBV4-2	TRBJ2-2	-	TRBD2	TGTGCCAGCAGCCGCGGGGGTGGGCGCACCGGGGAGCTGTTTTTT	CASSRGGGRTGELFF
TRBV7-2	TRBJ2-3	-	-	TGTGCCAGCAGCCACGACTACCTTAGCACAGATACGCAGTATTTT	CASSHDYLSTDTQYF